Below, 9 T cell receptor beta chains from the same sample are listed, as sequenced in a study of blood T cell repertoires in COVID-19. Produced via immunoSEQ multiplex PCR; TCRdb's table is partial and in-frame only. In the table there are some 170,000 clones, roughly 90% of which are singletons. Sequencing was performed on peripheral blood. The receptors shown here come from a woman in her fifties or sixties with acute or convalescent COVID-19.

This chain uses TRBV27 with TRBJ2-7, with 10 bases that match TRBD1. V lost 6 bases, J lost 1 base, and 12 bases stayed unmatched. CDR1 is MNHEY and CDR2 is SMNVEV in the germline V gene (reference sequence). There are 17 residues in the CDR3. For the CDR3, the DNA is TGTGCCAGCAGAAGAGTCGGTAGGGACAGGGGTTCCTACGAGCAGTACTTC. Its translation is CASRRVGRDRGSYEQYF.

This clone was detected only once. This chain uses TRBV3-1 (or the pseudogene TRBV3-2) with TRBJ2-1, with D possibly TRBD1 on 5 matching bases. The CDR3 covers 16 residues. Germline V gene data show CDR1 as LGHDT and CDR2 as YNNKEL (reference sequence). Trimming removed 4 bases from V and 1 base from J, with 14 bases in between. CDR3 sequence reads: CASSLGPRQSYNEQFF. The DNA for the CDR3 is TGTGCCAGCAGCCTAGGACCCCGACAGTCCTACAATGAGCAGTTCTTC.

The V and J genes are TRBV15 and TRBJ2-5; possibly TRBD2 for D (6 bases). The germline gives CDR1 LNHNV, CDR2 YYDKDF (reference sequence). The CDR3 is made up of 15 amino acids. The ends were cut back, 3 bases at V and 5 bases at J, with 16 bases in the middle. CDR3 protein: CATSRLGGRQETQYF. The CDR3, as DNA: TGTGCCACCAGCAGGCTCGGAGGGCGGCAGGAGACCCAGTACTTC.

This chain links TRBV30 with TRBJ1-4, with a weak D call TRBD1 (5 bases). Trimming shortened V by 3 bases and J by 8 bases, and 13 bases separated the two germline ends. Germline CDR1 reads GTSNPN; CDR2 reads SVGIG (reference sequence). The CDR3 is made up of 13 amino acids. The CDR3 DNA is TGTGCCTGGAGCCCCAGGGCGGGGGAAAAACTGTTTTTT. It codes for CAWSPRAGEKLFF.

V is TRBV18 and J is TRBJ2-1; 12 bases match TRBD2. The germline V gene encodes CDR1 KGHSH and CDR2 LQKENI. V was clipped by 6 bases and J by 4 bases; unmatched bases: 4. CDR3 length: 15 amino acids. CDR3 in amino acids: CASSWTSGDYNEQFF. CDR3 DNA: TGTGCCAGCTCTTGGACTAGCGGGGATTACAATGAGCAGTTCTTC.

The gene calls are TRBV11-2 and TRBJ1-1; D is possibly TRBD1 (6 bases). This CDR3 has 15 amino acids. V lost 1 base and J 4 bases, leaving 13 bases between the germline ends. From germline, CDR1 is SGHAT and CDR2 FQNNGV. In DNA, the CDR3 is TGTGCCAGCAGCTTAGTGGGACGGGGGGCCACTGAAGCTTTCTTT. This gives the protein CASSLVGRGATEAFF. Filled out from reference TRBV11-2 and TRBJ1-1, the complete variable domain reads EAGVAQSPRYKIIEKRQSVAFWCNPISGHATLYWYQQILGQGPKLLIQFQNNGVVDDSQLPKDRFSAERLKGVDSTLKIQPAKLEDSAVYLCASSLVGRGATEAFFGQGTRLTVV.

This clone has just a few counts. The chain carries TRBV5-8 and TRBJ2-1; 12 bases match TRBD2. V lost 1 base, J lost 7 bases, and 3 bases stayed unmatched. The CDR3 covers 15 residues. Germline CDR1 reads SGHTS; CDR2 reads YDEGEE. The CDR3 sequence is CASSLRTSGRNEQFF. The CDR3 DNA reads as TGTGCCAGCAGCTTGAGAACTAGCGGGAGGAATGAGCAGTTCTTC.

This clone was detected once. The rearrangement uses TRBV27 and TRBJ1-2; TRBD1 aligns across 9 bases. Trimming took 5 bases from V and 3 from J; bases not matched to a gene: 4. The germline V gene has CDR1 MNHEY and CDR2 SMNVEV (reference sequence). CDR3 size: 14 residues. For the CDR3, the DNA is TGTGCCAGCAGTACTCGGACAGGGGACTATGGCTACACCTTC. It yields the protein CASSTRTGDYGYTF.

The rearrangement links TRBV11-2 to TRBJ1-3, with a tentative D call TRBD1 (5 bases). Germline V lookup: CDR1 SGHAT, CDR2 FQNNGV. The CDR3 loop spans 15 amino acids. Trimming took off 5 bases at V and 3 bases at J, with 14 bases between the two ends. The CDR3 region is CASSPPAGLGNTIYF. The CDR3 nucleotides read TGTGCCAGCAGCCCCCCGGCGGGACTTGGAAACACCATATATTTT.